This entry is about one TCR beta chain. This CDR3 contains 13 residues. Looked up from germline, CDR1 is SGHNT and CDR2 is YYREEE (reference sequence). Trimming cost V 3 bases and J 4 bases, with 10 bases left between them. This sample stems from a study of blood T cell repertoires in COVID-19. Study summary: Researchers got acute and convalescent COVID-19 samples from the United States, Italy and Spain. The analysed material was cDNA or gDNA that came from T cells, B-cell-depleted T cells, or PBMCs.

In the authors' methods: It was from reference gene primer amplification that nucleated cell counts were estimated. Some clones are missing from TCRdb's copy, which holds only in-frame ones; the method was immunoSEQ multiplex PCR. The DNA gave D and trimming, while V, J and clone size come from that table. This sample has around 150,000 clones; 70% to 90% occur once, and the top ten carry about 5%. The sequenced material came from peripheral blood. This clonotype was obtained from a human donor in a cohort sampled during active COVID-19. This chain links TRBV5-4 with TRBJ1-2, with D perhaps TRBD1 (6 bases). CDR3 nucleotides: TGTGCCAGCAGCTGGGTAGGGGGCTATGGCTACACCTTC. This encodes CASSWVGGYGYTF.